This T cell receptor (beta chain) comes out of a study of cytomegalovirus exposure and HLA in healthy donors. Whole-study results and caveats: The study found most TCR sequences rare, yet found some public TCRs in many donors. A prior analysis recorded that most TCR beta V segments were productive about 87% or about 30% of the time. According to reports, the classifier identified cytomegalovirus status with high specificity and sensitivity. 87-base-pair reads could not separate some V segments, including TRBV6-2 and TRBV6-3.

Concerning this clone itself: The antigen is undetermined.

With 3 bases clipped from V and 2 bases from J, the junction kept 5 bases outside the gene matches. This CDR3 is 15 amino acids long. Germline V gene lookup returns CDR1 ENHRY and CDR2 SYGVKD. Primers included in the PCR were 60 Vbeta and 13 Jbeta primers. TCRdb's table, derived via immunoSEQ multiplex PCR, lists solely in-frame clones and lacks some. The sample holds 85,000 to 110,000 clones. The receptor was derived from a man aged 35-49 years in good health and CMV-seronegative. The sample was PBMCs. The chain carries TRBV10-3 and TRBJ2-7; TRBD1 aligns across 9 bases. The CDR3 region has the DNA TGTGCCATCAGTGAAACCGGGACAGGGACCTACGAGCAGTACTTC. It translates to CAISETGTGTYEQYF.